This T cell receptor (beta chain) was captured in a study of blood T cell repertoires in COVID-19. Study-wide context: Whether acute or convalescent, the COVID-19 samples came from the United States, Italy and Spain. T cells, B-cell-depleted T cells, or PBMCs provided the cDNA or gDNA that served as material.

Seattle participants joined during active infection and were tracked over time. The CDR3 runs to 17 residues. The J segment lost 4 bases and the V segment lost 4 bases, leaving 13 bases of the junction unmatched. Germline CDR1 LGHNA, CDR2 YSLEER. Original analysis: Reference gene primer amplification gave nucleated cell count estimates. Assay: immunoSEQ multiplex PCR; the TCRdb copy retains only in-frame clones and omits some. That table furnishes V, J and clone size, whereas the DNA furnished D and trimming. The data contain 410,000 or so clones, roughly 90% of them seen just once; the ten biggest clones take up roughly 1.4%.

This sequence was found in a woman aged 40 to 50 with COVID-19, enrolled during active disease. The chain links TRBV4-3 to TRBJ2-1; 7 bases match TRBD1. Sequenced input: peripheral blood. The CDR3 loop reads CASSPRDRLLAYNEQFF. The CDR3 DNA sequence: TGCGCCAGCAGCCCCCGGGACAGATTGTTGGCTTACAATGAGCAGTTCTTC.